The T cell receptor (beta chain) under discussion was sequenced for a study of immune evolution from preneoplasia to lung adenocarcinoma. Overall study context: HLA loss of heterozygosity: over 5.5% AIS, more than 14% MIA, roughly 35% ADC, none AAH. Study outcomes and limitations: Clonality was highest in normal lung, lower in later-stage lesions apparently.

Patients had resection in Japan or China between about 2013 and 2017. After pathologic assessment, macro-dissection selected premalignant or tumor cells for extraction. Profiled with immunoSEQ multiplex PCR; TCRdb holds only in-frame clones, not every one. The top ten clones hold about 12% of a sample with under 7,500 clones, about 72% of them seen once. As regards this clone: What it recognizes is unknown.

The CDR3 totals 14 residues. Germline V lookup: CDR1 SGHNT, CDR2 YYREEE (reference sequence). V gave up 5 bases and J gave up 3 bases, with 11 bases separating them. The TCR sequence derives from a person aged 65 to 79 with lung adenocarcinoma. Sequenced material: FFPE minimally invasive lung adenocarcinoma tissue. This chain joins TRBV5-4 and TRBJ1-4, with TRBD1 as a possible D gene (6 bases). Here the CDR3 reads CASSKGGANEKLFF. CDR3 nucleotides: TGTGCCAGCAGTAAAGGGGGTGCTAATGAAAAACTGTTTTTT.